The T cell receptor (beta chain) described here comes from a study of T cell clonality in common variable immunodeficiency. CDR3 length equals 13 residues. Germline CDR1 and CDR2: GTSNPN and SVGIG (reference sequence). Trimming cost V 5 bases and J 0 bases, with 7 bases left between them. Study observations and caveats: In common variable immunodeficiency, TCR beta chains reportedly carried fewer deletions and N-nucleotide insertions.

This clone has ten or more counts. Its antigen is not known. Coverage ceases 3 residues before the CDR3 finishes, and the germline J gene fills in the end. Measured with immunoSEQ multiplex PCR; TCRdb has only the in-frame clones, and not every one. The sample was found to contain 20,000 to 30,000 clones, and every one recurs. This TCR derives from a human donor with common variable immunodeficiency. The specimen was peripheral blood mononuclear cells. The chain employs TRBV30 and TRBJ1-4; D is undetermined. The CDR3 protein is CAWVAATNEKLFF. CDR3 DNA (partial): TGTGCCTGGGTAGCAGCAACTAATGAAAAA.